Shown below are 29 T cell receptor beta chains from a single sample sequenced in a study of CD8+ T cells in alopecia areata (dated by TCRdb to 2016 to 2019). The method was the immunoSEQ multiplex PCR assay. For TCR sequencing, RNA was extracted from every sample and reverse transcribed into cDNA to serve as template. TCRdb limited this immuneACCESS table to in-frame rearrangements with V and J called. A share of clones is missing; checked studies link under half to unresolved V genes, and the rest is unexplained. This sample is represented by 120,000 to 150,000 clones; roughly 60% of them were singletons. Approximately 34% of the sample belongs to the ten largest clones. Sequenced: CD8+ T cells sorted from blood. The origin of the receptors is a human donor in good health.

V is TRBV9 and J is TRBJ1-1, with D uncertain. The germline V gene has CDR1 SGDLS and CDR2 YYNGEE. V lost 7 bases, J lost 0 bases, and 10 bases lay in between. This CDR3 is built from 13 residues. CDR3 residues: CASGGGMNTEAFF. In DNA, the CDR3 is TGTGCCAGCGGTGGAGGAATGAACACTGAAGCTTTCTTT.

The V and J genes are TRBV5-1 and TRBJ1-1; TRBD1 is a possible D gene (6 bases). The V and J ends lost 4 bases and 10 bases respectively, with 17 bases between them. The CDR3 consists of 13 residues. Looked up from germline, CDR1 is SGHRS and CDR2 is YFSETQ. The DNA for the CDR3 is TGCGCCAGCAGCCACCTCTGGGGGGCCGCAGCTTTCTTT. Translated, it gives CASSHLWGAAAFF.

The chain uses TRBV6-5 and TRBJ2-1; D ambiguous. The germline CDR1 and CDR2 sequences are MNHEY and SVGAGI. V shed 2 bases and J shed 8 bases, with 7 bases lying between them. The CDR3 extends over 12 amino acids. CDR3 residues: CASSYDGDEQFF. The CDR3, as DNA: TGTGCCAGCAGTTACGATGGGGATGAGCAGTTCTTC.

This clone was counted a single time. The rearrangement uses TRBV2 and TRBJ2-7, with TRBD2 matching over 8 bases. This CDR3 comprises 14 residues. Germline V lookup: CDR1 SNHLY, CDR2 FYNNEI. V lost 8 bases, J lost 5 bases, and 11 bases stayed unmatched. CDR3 in DNA: TGTGCCAGCCGTACGAGCGGGAGTACCCACGAGCAGTACTTC. Its protein product is CASRTSGSTHEQYF.

The chain carries TRBV4-1 and TRBJ2-1; 11 bases agree with TRBD2. This CDR3 comprises 15 residues. V dropped 3 bases and J dropped 9; count of bases not matched to a gene: 7. CDR1 is MGHRA and CDR2 is YSYEKL in the germline V gene. The CDR3 reads CASSQSLAGGAEQFF. In DNA form, the CDR3 reads TGCGCCAGCAGCCAGTCGCTAGCGGGAGGCGCTGAGCAGTTCTTC.

The rearrangement links TRBV2 to TRBJ2-7; TRBD2 matches 8 bases. Per the germline V gene, CDR1 is SNHLY and CDR2 is FYNNEI. With 0 bases clipped from V and 1 base from J, the junction kept 2 bases outside the gene matches. The CDR3 spans 15 residues. Here the CDR3 reads CASSEAAGGSYEQYF. CDR3 nucleotide sequence: TGTGCCAGCAGTGAAGCGGCGGGAGGATCCTACGAGCAGTACTTC.

The chain joins TRBV23-1 to TRBJ2-3, with TRBD2 matching over 10 bases. TRBV23-1 is an ORF for which the function is uncertain. With V trimmed by 8 bases and J by 4 bases, 9 bases remained unmatched. The CDR3 has 15 residues. CDR3 nucleotides: TGCGCCAGCGGGCCTAGCGGGAGTTGCTCAGATACGCAGTATTTT. It is translated as CASGPSGSCSDTQYF.

The chain links TRBV29-1 to TRBJ2-7; 10 nucleotides align to TRBD2. CDR3 length: 13 residues. Germline CDR1 and CDR2: SQVTM and ANQGSEA. With 0 bases clipped from V and 5 bases from J, the junction kept 1 base outside the gene matches. In DNA form, the CDR3 reads TGCAGCGTTGAAGATCTAGCGGGAGACGAGCAGTACTTC. Amino acid sequence: CSVEDLAGDEQYF.

This clone has only a few counts. The V call is TRBV2, the J call TRBJ2-7, with 9 positions matching TRBD1. J lost 5 bases, V lost 5 bases, and 13 bases had no gene match. The CDR3 is 16 residues long. Germline loops: CDR1 SNHLY, CDR2 FYNNEI. Here the CDR3 DNA reads TGTGCCAGCAGTCTATCGATGGGGGACAGGGCAGACGAGCAGTACTTC. Protein sequence: CASSLSMGDRADEQYF.

This chain connects TRBV19 to TRBJ2-7; TRBD2 matches 8 bases. With 10 bases clipped from V and 1 base from J, the junction kept 3 bases outside the gene matches. The CDR3 consists of 12 residues. Looked up from germline, CDR1 is LNHDA and CDR2 is SQIVND (reference sequence). CDR3 loop: CATTSGSYEQYF. CDR3 bases: TGTGCCACTACTAGCGGTTCCTACGAGCAGTACTTC.

The chain joins TRBV25-1 to TRBJ2-7, with D unclear. The V gene lost 8 bases and the J gene lost 5 bases, with 13 bases spanning the gap. The CDR3 loop spans 12 amino acids. Germline CDR1 MGHDK, CDR2 SYGVNS. The CDR3 DNA follows: TGTGCCAGCGCAAAACAAGTGGACGAGCAGTACTTC. Translating gives CASAKQVDEQYF.

The chain uses TRBV29-1 and TRBJ2-5; either TRBD1 or TRBD2 may fit D (8 bases each). The J call is uncertain, as TRBJ2-7 better fits the DNA end. Germline V gene data show CDR1 as SQVTM and CDR2 as ANQGSEA. This CDR3 spans 16 amino acids. The CDR3 nucleotides read TGCAGCGTTGAAGGGGGTAGCGGGACAGGATCCTACGAGCAGTACTTC. Translation gives CSVEGGSGTGSYEQYF.

J is TRBJ2-5 and V is TRBV6-5; 9 bases are shared with TRBD2. Germline trimming cut 4 bases from V and 2 bases from J; bases unmatched to any gene: 2. The germline CDR1 and CDR2 sequences are MNHEY and SVGAGI. This CDR3 has 14 residues. The CDR3 DNA is TGTGCCAGCAGTTTGACTAGCGGACAAGAGACCCAGTACTTC. Residues: CASSLTSGQETQYF.

The chain recombines TRBV11-2 with TRBJ1-2; D gene unclear. Germline V gives CDR1 SGHAT, CDR2 FQNNGV. V lost 2 bases and J lost 2, with 9 bases in between. This CDR3 spans 14 amino acids. The CDR3 protein is CASSLLTENYGYTF. CDR3 nucleotide sequence: TGTGCCAGCAGCTTACTAACAGAGAACTATGGCTACACCTTC.

The chain uses TRBV4-1 and TRBJ2-2, with D possibly matching TRBD2 (6 bases). Trimming stripped 1 base from V and 6 bases from J, with 12 bases between. Germline loops: CDR1 MGHRA, CDR2 YSYEKL. The CDR3 has 15 amino acids. The CDR3 sequence is CASSQGREFAGELFF. CDR3 sequence (DNA): TGCGCCAGCAGCCAAGGACGGGAGTTCGCCGGGGAGCTGTTTTTT.

This clone has just a few counts. V and J are TRBV29-1 and TRBJ1-1; possible D gene TRBD1, 5 bases. The length of the CDR3 is 11 residues. CDR1 and CDR2 from the germline V gene are SQVTM and ANQGSEA. The V end was cut by 4 bases, the J end by 4 bases, with 7 bases between. CDR3 residues: CSVGTPTEAFF. CDR3 nucleotides: TGCAGCGTTGGGACACCCACTGAAGCTTTCTTT.

This clone was seen a handful of times. V usage is TRBV7-9 and J usage is TRBJ2-1; TRBD1 is a possible D gene (5 bases). The germline V gene encodes CDR1 SEHNR and CDR2 FQNEAQ (reference sequence). The CDR3 is 14 residues long. V was shortened by 4 bases and J by 6 bases, with 13 bases between the two germline ends. This CDR3 is CASSSVWGLNEQFF. The CDR3, as DNA: TGTGCCAGCAGCTCCGTTTGGGGCCTCAATGAGCAGTTCTTC.

DNA of the CDR3: TGCAGCGTGGAACAGGGGAATGAGCAGTTCTTC. Its translation: CSVEQGNEQFF. The genes are TRBV29-1 and TRBJ2-1; 7 bases agree with TRBD1. V lost 6 bases to trimming and J lost 7 bases; unmatched junction nucleotides: 3. The length of the CDR3 is 11 residues. Per germline, CDR1 SQVTM and CDR2 ANQGSEA.

This chain joins TRBV30 and TRBJ1-1; no clear D gene. Deletions cut 3 bases from V and 0 bases from J, with 5 bases between. Germline V CDR1 and CDR2: GTSNPN, SVGIG (reference sequence). The CDR3 length is 12 residues. This CDR3 reads CAWSTLNTEAFF. DNA of the CDR3: TGTGCCTGGAGCACACTGAACACTGAAGCTTTCTTT.

The rearrangement links TRBV2 to TRBJ2-7; 9 bases match TRBD1. Germline V gene data show CDR1 as SNHLY and CDR2 as FYNNEI. The length of the CDR3 is 14 residues. V trimming: 9 bases; J trimming: 7 bases; junction bases outside the gene matches: 13. The CDR3 spells CARAGDRETGEQYF. CDR3 nucleotides: TGTGCCAGAGCCGGGGACAGGGAAACGGGGGAGCAGTACTTC.

The rearrangement links TRBV5-1 to TRBJ2-7; D is perhaps TRBD2 (5 bases). The V gene lost 5 bases and the J gene lost 2 bases, with 11 bases spanning the gap. This CDR3 has 13 residues. Germline assignment: CDR1 SGHRS and CDR2 YFSETQ. The CDR3 here is CASRRPGTYEQYF. In nucleotides, the CDR3 is TGCGCCAGCAGGCGGCCGGGGACCTACGAGCAGTACTTC.

This rearrangement joins TRBV27 to TRBJ2-3, with 13 bases lining up with TRBD2. Trimming cost V 4 bases and J 9 bases; bases outside gene matches: 4. The CDR3 totals 14 residues. The germline V gene has CDR1 MNHEY and CDR2 SMNVEV (reference sequence). The CDR3 nucleotides read TGTGCCAGCAGTTGGGGGACTAGCGGGAAGACGCAGTATTTT. Encoded protein: CASSWGTSGKTQYF.

This clone has a handful of counts. The chain uses TRBV29-1 and TRBJ2-1; the match to TRBD1 covers 8 bases. The CDR3 is made up of 11 amino acids. Germline loops: CDR1 SQVTM, CDR2 ANQGSEA. Losses at the gene ends were 7 bases for V and 10 bases for J; bases not matched to a gene: 6. DNA of the CDR3: TGCAGCGCAGGGGGCTGGGGCGAGCAGTTCTTC. This codes for CSAGGWGEQFF.

The chain has TRBV5-1 and TRBJ2-7, with D possibly matching TRBD2 (6 bases). Germline CDR1 and CDR2: SGHRS and YFSETQ. CDR3 length equals 16 residues. The V end was cut by 0 bases, the J end by 3 bases, with 16 bases between. The CDR3 sequence: CASSLAYPSESYEQYF. The CDR3 region has the DNA TGCGCCAGCAGCTTGGCCTATCCTAGCGAGAGCTACGAGCAGTACTTC.

V gene TRBV7-9 combines with J gene TRBJ2-7; D not certain. The germline V gene encodes CDR1 SEHNR and CDR2 FQNEAQ (reference sequence). This CDR3 contains 12 residues. Trimming stripped 0 bases from V and 5 bases from J, with 5 bases between. The CDR3: CASSLALDEQYF. The CDR3 coding sequence is TGTGCCAGCAGCTTAGCCCTTGACGAGCAGTACTTC.

The rearrangement uses TRBV6-1 and TRBJ2-7; D is possibly TRBD2 (7 bases). Germline V gene data show CDR1 as MNHNS and CDR2 as SASEGT. V shed 0 bases and J shed 2 bases, with 14 bases lying between them. The CDR3 is 16 residues long. The CDR3 reads CASSEARGRLAYEQYF. CDR3 in DNA: TGTGCCAGCAGTGAAGCGCGGGGGCGGCTGGCCTACGAGCAGTACTTC.

DNA for the CDR3: TGTGCCAGCAGCTTGGGGGACAGGGGCCAGGGCTACGAGCAGTACTTC. This codes for CASSLGDRGQGYEQYF. The chain carries TRBV5-6 and TRBJ2-7; 10 bases align to TRBD1. The CDR3 runs to 16 residues. Germline CDR1 and CDR2: SGHDT and YYEEEE. Trimming cost V 0 bases and J 3 bases; bases outside gene matches: 6.

The rearrangement links TRBV9 to TRBJ2-2, with 7 bases matching TRBD1. The CDR3 extends over 13 amino acids. Germline V gene lookup returns CDR1 SGDLS and CDR2 YYNGEE. The ends lost 9 bases at V and 6 bases at J; junction bases unmatched: 8. The CDR3 bases are TGTGCCACCACAGGGGATCGGCCCGGGGAGCTGTTTTTT. Translation gives CATTGDRPGELFF.

The chain joins TRBV28 to TRBJ2-1, with D perhaps matching TRBD1 or TRBD2 (5 bases each). The length of the CDR3 is 16 residues. V lost 5 bases and J 10 bases, leaving 24 bases between the germline ends. Germline V CDR1 and CDR2: MDHEN, SYDVKM. CDR3 in DNA: TGTGCCAGCAGTCCCTCCGGAGAGGGGTCTGCTATAGAGCAGTTCTTC. Its protein is CASSPSGEGSAIEQFF.